This T cell receptor (beta chain) originates from a study of breast tumors, draining lymph nodes, adjacent tissues. In its sample, this clonotype was seen many times. Its cognate antigen is unknown. Germline V gene lookup returns CDR1 MDHEN and CDR2 SYDVKM. CDR3 length equals 15 residues. The V gene end was trimmed by 5 bases and the J gene end by 5 bases; junction bases not matched to a gene: 11. The lymph nodes were axillary draining lymph nodes from breast cancer patients. Study-wide findings and caveats: Data fit most tumor T cells coming from lymph node, expanding in tumor. Compared with basal-like, luminal-like tumors shared significantly more repertoire with nontumor tissue. Tumors had less TCR diversity than lymph nodes, more than nontumor tissue.

Each CDR3 protein gets one entry after TCRdb re-called the multiplex PCR reads with MiXCR. Of some 110,000 distinct CDR3 sequences listed, 30% are singletons. The chain combines TRBV28 with TRBJ2-7; TRBD1 agrees at 8 bases. Sequenced: axillary lymph node tissue. This TCR was sampled from a female donor with breast cancer. Some clones in this sample may be carry-over from other donors' samples. The chain's CDR3 is CASSPRTGWLDEQYF. In DNA form, the CDR3 reads TGTGCCAGCAGTCCCAGGACAGGGTGGTTGGACGAGCAGTACTTC. The full variable domain, in which reference TRBV28 and TRBJ2-7 provide the parts outside the CDR3, is DVKVTQSSRYLVKRTGEKVFLECVQDMDHENMFWYRQDPGLGLRLIYFSYDVKMKEKGDIPEGYSVSREKKERFSLILESASTNQTSMYLCASSPRTGWLDEQYFGPGTRLTVT.